What follows are 25 T cell receptor beta chains derived from one specimen sequenced in a study of cytomegalovirus exposure and HLA in healthy donors. The study ran its PCR with 60 Vbeta and 13 Jbeta primers. The protocol was immunoSEQ multiplex PCR, while the TCRdb copy is restricted to in-frame clones and leaves out a portion. The sample shows about 190,000 clones, roughly 80% of them seen only once. Sequenced input: PBMCs. These receptors were obtained from a woman under 40 in good health and CMV-seropositive.

The rearrangement links TRBV5-4 to TRBJ2-7, with 10 bases identical to TRBD2. The ends lost 0 bases at V and 6 bases at J; junction bases unmatched: 9. The germline V gene encodes CDR1 SGHNT and CDR2 YYREEE (reference sequence). The CDR3 is 16 amino acids. The CDR3 is CASSLANSGRSAEQYF. In DNA, the CDR3 is TGTGCCAGCAGCTTGGCGAATAGCGGGAGGTCAGCCGAGCAGTACTTC.

CDR3 coding DNA: TGTGCCAGTACTATGGGGGGGGCCCAGCCCCAGCATTTT. Residues: CASTMGGAQPQHF. The chain carries TRBV19 and TRBJ1-5, with D possibly being TRBD1 (6 bases). Looked up from germline, CDR1 is LNHDA and CDR2 is SQIVND (reference sequence). The CDR3 runs to 13 residues. V was shortened by 7 bases and J by 7 bases, with 14 bases between the two germline ends.

The rearrangement uses TRBV27 and TRBJ2-1; D unresolved. Per germline, CDR1 MNHEY and CDR2 SMNVEV (reference sequence). The CDR3 extends over 16 amino acids. V lost 8 bases, J lost 5 bases, and 22 bases lay in between. The CDR3 sequence is CASLLWKREENNEQFF. In nucleotides, the CDR3 is TGTGCCAGCCTGCTTTGGAAGAGAGAGGAGAACAATGAGCAGTTCTTC.

In this sample, this clone turned up a few times. The V call is TRBV27, the J call TRBJ2-3, with 12 bases matching TRBD2. The CDR3 contains 14 residues. V was pared by 3 bases and J by 9 bases, with 4 bases of the junction left unmatched. Germline V gives CDR1 MNHEY, CDR2 SMNVEV (reference sequence). The CDR3 protein is CASSFGLAGGTQYF. Here the CDR3 DNA reads TGTGCCAGCAGTTTCGGGCTAGCGGGAGGGACGCAGTATTTT.

The genes are TRBV6-5 and TRBJ2-5; D may be TRBD1 (5 bases). The J call is uncertain, as TRBJ2-7 better fits the DNA end. CDR1 is MNHEY, CDR2 SVGAGI, per germline. CDR3 length: 13 amino acids. The DNA of the CDR3 is TGTGCCAGCAGCCTTCTTGGGGCCTCCGAGCAGTACTTC. Translation gives CASSLLGASEQYF.

The chain couples TRBV11-2 to TRBJ2-5, with no clear D. The ends were cut back, 5 bases at V and 1 base at J, with 17 bases in the middle. Germline loops: CDR1 SGHAT, CDR2 FQNNGV. The CDR3 extends over 16 amino acids. The CDR3 loop reads CASSTPQQVPQETQYF. In DNA form, the CDR3 reads TGTGCCAGCAGCACACCGCAGCAGGTACCCCAAGAGACCCAGTACTTC.

V usage is TRBV7-2 and J usage is TRBJ1-3; D unclear. CDR1 SGHTA and CDR2 FQGNSA come from the germline V gene. Between the trimmed V and J ends, which lost 5 bases and 0 bases, there was a span of 11 bases. This CDR3 has 15 residues. The CDR3 spells CASSVDTHSGNTIYF. The DNA of the CDR3 is TGTGCCAGCAGCGTCGACACGCACTCTGGAAACACCATATATTTT.

This clone was seen only once. The V and J genes are TRBV2 and TRBJ2-7; maybe TRBD1 (6 bases). CDR3 length equals 11 residues. Looked up from germline, CDR1 is SNHLY and CDR2 is FYNNEI. Trimming left V 7 bases short and J 5 bases short, with 9 bases between. In nucleotides, the CDR3 is TGTGCCAGCAAAGGGGGAAACGAGCAGTACTTC. As protein: CASKGGNEQYF.

In the case of this clone: Additional DNA sequences in this sample encode the identical CDR3. Here the CDR3 DNA reads TGTGCCAGCAGTGAACGGGGATACGAGCAGTACTTC. It translates to CASSERGYEQYF. The chain employs TRBV6-1 and TRBJ2-7; D perhaps matches TRBD2 (5 bases). CDR1 is MNHNS and CDR2 is SASEGT in the germline V gene. V dropped 2 bases and J dropped 4 bases, with 6 bases sitting between them. CDR3 length: 12 amino acids.

The gene calls are TRBV19 and TRBJ2-1; 16 nucleotides line up with TRBD2. Germline loops: CDR1 LNHDA, CDR2 SQIVND (reference sequence). CDR3 size: 16 residues. V shed 7 bases and J 5 bases; nucleotides not matched to a gene: 5. CDR3 DNA: TGTGCCAGTATGGGGACTAGCGGGAGGGCGAACAATGAGCAGTTCTTC. This codes for CASMGTSGRANNEQFF.

For this clone: At one boundary the junction diverges from the germline segment, which might be a read error. The V and J genes are TRBV6-1 and TRBJ2-7, with TRBD1 as a possible D gene (6 bases). This CDR3 has 16 amino acids. Germline V lookup: CDR1 MNHNS, CDR2 SASEGT. In nucleotides, the CDR3 is TGTACCAGCAGTGAAGAAGGGGAATGGGACATCTACGAGCAGTACTTC. Its translation: CTSSEEGEWDIYEQYF.

In this sample, this clone turned up many times. The same CDR3 can be traced to other DNA sequences in this sample. The chain joins TRBV5-1 to TRBJ1-1, with a possible D match to TRBD1 (6 bases). The CDR3 loop spans 13 amino acids. V lost 0 bases and J lost 4, with 7 bases in between. From germline, CDR1 is SGHRS and CDR2 YFSETQ. The CDR3 DNA follows: TGCGCCAGCAGCTTGGGAGGGGGCACTGAAGCTTTCTTT. Translated, it gives CASSLGGGTEAFF.

The chain has TRBV5-1 and TRBJ1-1; 10 bases align to TRBD1. Germline CDR1 is SGHRS and CDR2 is YFSETQ. CDR3 length: 13 amino acids. After removal of 7 bases from V and 5 bases from J, the junction contained 5 bases not matched to a gene. Written as DNA, the CDR3 is TGCGCCAGCGGAGACAGGGGGCTAACTGAAGCTTTCTTT. The encoded protein is CASGDRGLTEAFF.

The chain recombines TRBV4-1 with TRBJ2-7; 7 bases align to TRBD2. J gave up 3 bases and V 0 bases, and 5 bases lay outside the gene matches. The CDR3 covers 15 residues. The V gene's germline CDR1 is MGHRA and CDR2 YSYEKL. The CDR3 loop is CASSQETSLGYEQYF. CDR3 bases: TGCGCCAGCAGCCAAGAGACTAGCTTGGGCTACGAGCAGTACTTC.

The CDR3 nucleotides read TGTGCCAGCAGTGAATACGAGAGACTAGCGGGATTAGAGACCCAGTACTTC. The encoded protein is CASSEYERLAGLETQYF. The chain recombines TRBV25-1 with TRBJ2-5, with 11 bases fitting TRBD2. CDR1 MGHDK and CDR2 SYGVNS come from the germline V gene. The trim removed 0 bases at V and 4 bases at J, leaving 7 bases unmatched. CDR3 length: 17 residues. Full variable domain (outside the CDR3, taken from reference TRBV25-1 and TRBJ2-5): EADIYQTPRYLVIGTGKKITLECSQTMGHDKMYWYQQDPGMELHLIHYSYGVNSTEKGDLSSESTVSRIRTEHFPLTLESARPSHTSQYLCASSEYERLAGLETQYFGPGTRLLVL.

This chain links TRBV28 with TRBJ2-7; 8 bases line up with TRBD2. The CDR3 is 18 residues long. J gave up 5 bases and V 5 bases, and 20 bases lay outside the gene matches. Germline assignment: CDR1 MDHEN and CDR2 SYDVKM. CDR3 coding DNA: TGTGCCAGCAGTCCCGGGGGGGCAGGGCGGCGGGAGATCCACGAGCAGTACTTC. It specifies CASSPGGAGRREIHEQYF.

V gene TRBV5-4 combines with J gene TRBJ2-7; 11 bases match TRBD2. Trimming took 4 bases from V and 2 from J; bases not matched to a gene: 5. From germline, CDR1 is SGHNT and CDR2 YYREEE (reference sequence). This CDR3 has 15 amino acids. In DNA form, the CDR3 reads TGTGCCAGCAGCCCGACTAGCGGGGACGCCTACGAGCAGTACTTC. Translated: CASSPTSGDAYEQYF.

The V and J genes are TRBV7-6 and TRBJ2-5; a weak D match, TRBD2 (5 bases). The germline V and J ends were trimmed by 8 bases and 5 bases, with 15 bases remaining between them. In germline, CDR1 is SGHVS, CDR2 FNYEAQ. CDR3 length equals 13 residues. CDR3 protein: CASEWRAGETQYF. The CDR3 DNA reads as TGTGCCAGCGAGTGGCGGGCAGGCGAGACCCAGTACTTC.

The V call is TRBV6-5, the J call TRBJ1-2; 7 bases are a match to TRBD1. This CDR3 is 14 amino acids long. Per germline, CDR1 MNHEY and CDR2 SVGAGI. V lost 5 bases and J lost 4; bases outside the gene matches: 7. CDR3 sequence: CASSGPTGLYGYTF. In nucleotides, the CDR3 is TGTGCCAGCAGTGGTCCGACAGGGCTCTATGGCTACACCTTC.

The chain joins TRBV2 to TRBJ2-5; unclear D gene. The length of the CDR3 is 13 residues. Deletions cut 2 bases from V and 3 bases from J, with 7 bases between. Germline lookup yields CDR1 SNHLY and CDR2 FYNNEI. DNA of the CDR3: TGTGCCAGCAGTGAATACGCAGAAGAGACCCAGTACTTC. It specifies CASSEYAEETQYF. The full variable domain, completed using reference TRBV2 and TRBJ2-5, is EPEVTQTPSHQVTQMGQEVILRCVPISNHLYFYWYRQILGQKVEFLVSFYNNEISEKSEIFDDQFSVERPDGSNFTLKIRSTKLEDSAMYFCASSEYAEETQYFGPGTRLLVL.

With regard to this clone: Compared with germline, one end of the junction differs, possibly owing to a read error. This chain joins TRBV7-9 and TRBJ1-6; no reliable D call. This CDR3 contains 12 residues. Per the germline V gene, CDR1 is SEHNR and CDR2 is FQNEAQ (reference sequence). The CDR3, as DNA: TGTGCCAGCAGCTCCGATAATTCACCCCTCCACTTT. Translated: CASSSDNSPLHF.

The V gene is TRBV6-1, the J gene TRBJ2-2, with a tentative D call TRBD1 (5 bases). CDR1 and CDR2 (germline): MNHNS, SASEGT. CDR3 size: 14 residues. Trimming took 9 bases from V and 6 from J, leaving 17 bases between them. The DNA of the CDR3 is TGTGCCAGTCGAATGGCCCTAGGGGCCGGGGAGCTGTTTTTT. Its protein product is CASRMALGAGELFF.

The V call is TRBV2, the J call TRBJ2-3; the match to TRBD2 covers 16 bases. Germline V gene sequence: CDR1 SNHLY, CDR2 FYNNEI. V gave up 5 bases and J gave up 6 bases; unmatched junction bases: 8. This CDR3 is 17 amino acids long. CDR3 protein: CASSPGTSGRAKDTQYF. Written as DNA, the CDR3 is TGTGCCAGCAGTCCCGGGACTAGCGGGAGGGCGAAGGATACGCAGTATTTT.

The CDR3 DNA is TGTGCCAGCAGTGAAGGGGGAGCTCTTAGCCTTGTTAACTATGGCTACACCTTC. It codes for CASSEGGALSLVNYGYTF. The chain recombines TRBV6-1 with TRBJ1-2; no definite D call. Germline V lookup: CDR1 MNHNS, CDR2 SASEGT. V lost 1 base to trimming and J lost 1 base, with 19 bases between them. The CDR3 has 18 amino acids.

The chain carries TRBV5-1 and TRBJ1-2, with 7 bases aligning to TRBD1. J was trimmed by 5 bases and V by 4 bases; bases with no gene match: 8. Germline CDR1 and CDR2: SGHRS and YFSETQ. The CDR3 is 14 residues long. CDR3 in DNA: TGCGCCAGCAGCGGGAGCACAGGGGAATATGGCTACACCTTC. Protein product: CASSGSTGEYGYTF.